Presented here are 6 T cell receptor beta chains from one specimen sequenced in a study of T cells in Graves' hyperthyroidism and ophthalmopathy. RNA transcripts gave rise to amplified TCR beta CDR3 regions. HTBI primers drove first-round RT-PCR of the TCR CDR3. TCRdb reprocessed the multiplex PCR reads with MiXCR, giving one entry per CDR3 protein. This table has under 550,000 distinct CDR3 sequences, roughly 13% appearing once. The sequenced material came from blood. The source of these receptors is a woman aged 18 to 35 with Graves' hyperthyroidism.

The table lists this clonotype with many counts. The chain employs TRBV20-1 and TRBJ2-7; D is unresolved. The germline V gene encodes CDR1 DFQATT and CDR2 SNEGSKA (reference sequence). This CDR3 is 11 amino acids long. V was trimmed by 3 bases and J by 6 bases, leaving 9 bases between them. CDR3 protein: CSASPAGEQYF. CDR3 DNA: TGCAGTGCTAGTCCCGCTGGCGAGCAGTACTTC.

The chain joins TRBV4-2 to TRBJ2-7; the D is unclear. This CDR3 has 14 residues. The V gene's germline CDR1 is LGHNA and CDR2 YNFKEQ. V lost 5 bases to trimming and J lost 0 bases, with 11 bases between them. The CDR3, as DNA: TGTGCCAGCAGCACCGTGGGCAGCTCCTACGAGCAGTACTTC. It specifies CASSTVGSSYEQYF.

This clonotype has at least ten counts. V usage is TRBV19 and J usage is TRBJ2-1; D is unclear. The germline V gene has CDR1 LNHDA and CDR2 SQIVND (reference sequence). The CDR3 is 19 amino acids. V lost 6 bases, J lost 0 bases, and 24 bases lay in between. CDR3 residues: CASSTQDTAAPTSYNEQFF. DNA for the CDR3: TGTGCCAGTAGCACGCAGGATACCGCTGCCCCAACCTCCTACAATGAGCAGTTCTTC.

V is TRBV4-2 and J is TRBJ2-3; the match to TRBD2 covers 8 bases. The V gene end was trimmed by 0 bases and the J gene end by 0 bases; junction bases not matched to a gene: 5. Per the germline V gene, CDR1 is LGHNA and CDR2 is YNFKEQ. This CDR3 has 17 residues. The CDR3 spells CASSQEAPSGSTDTQYF. The CDR3 DNA is TGTGCCAGCAGCCAAGAAGCTCCTAGCGGGAGCACAGATACGCAGTATTTT.

The chain employs TRBV30 and TRBJ1-4, with a possible D match to TRBD1 (5 bases). With 2 bases removed from V and 6 bases from J, the gap between germline ends came to 16 bases. The germline gives CDR1 GTSNPN, CDR2 SVGIG (reference sequence). The CDR3 sequence is 15 residues long. CDR3: CAWSTGRDGDEKLFF. The CDR3 DNA reads TGTGCCTGGAGTACGGGAAGGGACGGGGATGAAAAACTGTTTTTT.

There are many counts of this clonotype. The chain combines TRBV9 with TRBJ2-1; tentatively, D is TRBD2 (5 bases). The germline CDR1 and CDR2 sequences are SGDLS and YYNGEE. The length of the CDR3 is 16 residues. V gave up 0 bases and J gave up 2 bases, with 12 bases separating them. CDR3 residues: CASSVDLRVPYNEQFF. CDR3 bases: TGTGCCAGCAGCGTAGATCTGAGGGTCCCCTACAATGAGCAGTTCTTC.